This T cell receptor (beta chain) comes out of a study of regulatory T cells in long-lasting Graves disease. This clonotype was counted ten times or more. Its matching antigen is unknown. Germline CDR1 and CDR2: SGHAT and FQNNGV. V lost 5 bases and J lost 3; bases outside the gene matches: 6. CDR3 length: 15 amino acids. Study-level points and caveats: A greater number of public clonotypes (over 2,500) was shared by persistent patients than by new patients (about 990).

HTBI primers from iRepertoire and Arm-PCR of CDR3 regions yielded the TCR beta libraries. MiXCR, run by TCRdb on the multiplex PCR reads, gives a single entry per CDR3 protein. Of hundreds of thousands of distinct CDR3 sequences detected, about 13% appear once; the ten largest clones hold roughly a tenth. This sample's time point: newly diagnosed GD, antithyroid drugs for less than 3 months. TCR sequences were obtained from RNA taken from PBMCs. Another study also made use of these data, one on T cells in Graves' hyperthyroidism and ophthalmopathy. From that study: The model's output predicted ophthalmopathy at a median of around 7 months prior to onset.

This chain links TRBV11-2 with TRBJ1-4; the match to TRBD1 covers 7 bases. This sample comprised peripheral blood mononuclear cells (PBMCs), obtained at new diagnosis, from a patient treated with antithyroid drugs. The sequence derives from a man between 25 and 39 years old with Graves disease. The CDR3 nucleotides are TGTGCCAGCAGCCTAACCGGGACAGCTAATGAAAAACTGTTTTTT. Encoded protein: CASSLTGTANEKLFF.